Below, 2 T cell receptor beta chains from the same sample are listed, as sequenced in a study of immune evolution from preneoplasia to lung adenocarcinoma. TCRdb's copy holds only in-frame clones and misses some; the assay was immunoSEQ multiplex PCR. The sample holds a few thousand clones, around 79% seen once. The sample consisted of FFPE invasive lung adenocarcinoma tissue. These receptors came from a person between 35 and 65 years old with lung adenocarcinoma. Some clones in this sample may be carry-over from other donors' samples.

V gene TRBV11-2 combines with J gene TRBJ2-7, with D maybe TRBD2 (6 bases). Germline V gives CDR1 SGHAT, CDR2 FQNNGV. The V end was cut by 5 bases, the J end by 4 bases, with 12 bases between. CDR3 length: 13 residues. The CDR3 nucleotides read TGTGCCAGCAGCCTCAATGGGAGGTACGAGCAGTACTTC. Its translation is CASSLNGRYEQYF.

V gene TRBV29-1 combines with J gene TRBJ1-1; 9 nucleotides align to TRBD1. V dropped 8 bases and J dropped 1; count of bases not matched to a gene: 17. The CDR3 consists of 17 residues. From germline, CDR1 is SQVTM and CDR2 ANQGSEA. The DNA for the CDR3 is TGCAGCCCTGACTGCGGGACAGGGTTACGACGGAACACTGAAGCTTTCTTT. This encodes CSPDCGTGLRRNTEAFF.